The rows below give T cell receptor beta chains drawn from one sample of a study of cytomegalovirus exposure and HLA in healthy donors. Data came from immunoSEQ multiplex PCR; TCRdb stores just in-frame clones and leaves some out. This table has more than 95,000 clones, under 80% appearing once. The sample taken for sequencing was PBMCs. These receptors were collected from a woman between 18 and 29 years old in good health and CMV-seropositive. Both conserved end residues are part of each CDR3. Clone size is given for some rows only: seen once, a few or many times, or a class if the clone is expanded.

>few|TRBV5-3|TRBJ2-7
CASNTGKPNYEQYF
>NA|TRBV5-4|TRBJ2-2
CASRSDYDRHTGELFF
>NA|TRBV5-1|TRBJ2-5
CASSLIPGEETQYF
>NA|TRBV14|TRBJ2-3
CASSRPRGTQYF
>NA|TRBV13|TRBJ2-7
CASSLGQGALWPYEQYF
>NA|TRBV7-3|TRBJ1-6
CASSPQPDSSYNSPLHF
>NA|TRBV6-1|TRBJ2-7
CASSARRTAHYEQYF
>NA|TRBV11-3|TRBJ2-2
CASSLSRDTGELFF
>few|TRBV27|TRBJ1-5
CASSRSGGMVSHQPQHF
>NA|TRBV29-1|TRBJ1-2
CSVEGQGARVGYTF
>NA|TRBV5-1|TRBJ2-2
CASSFGQGNTGELFF
>NA|TRBV19|TRBJ2-5
CASSPAWSTGGRETQYF
>NA|TRBV6-5|TRBJ1-2
CASSLTGGAYGYTF
>NA|TRBV5-4|TRBJ2-3
CASTTSGGTDTQYF
>NA|TRBV7-3|TRBJ2-2
CASSLITGLTGGFNTGELFF
>NA|TRBV29-1|TRBJ2-2
CSVLRGTGELFF
>NA|TRBV5-4|TRBJ1-1
CASSAAGPRFF
>NA|TRBV28|TRBJ2-1
CASRTSGRFGYNEQFF
>NA|TRBV2|TRBJ2-5
CANRLAGLQETQYF
>once|TRBV5-6|TRBJ1-3
CASSLRGGSGNTIYF
>NA|TRBV9|TRBJ1-3
CASSASGTHSGNTIYF
>NA|TRBV7-3|TRBJ2-2
CASSLTASGGTGELFF
>NA|TRBV7-2|TRBJ2-5
CASSLAQGEETQYF
>few|TRBV6-5|TRBJ1-2
CASSYGEKRGYTF
>NA|TRBV19|TRBJ1-1
CASSARTGGGTEAFF
>NA|TRBV7-9|TRBJ1-3
CASSPPRRQSTLVANTIYF
>NA|TRBV19|TRBJ1-2
CASRVRQNNYGYTF
>NA|TRBV4-1|TRBJ1-5
CASSRDDSYNQPQHF
>NA|TRBV4-1|TRBJ2-1
CASSSLSWGGLSRSYNEQFF
>NA|TRBV5-1|TRBJ2-7
CASSLGFGLGSYEQYF
>NA|TRBV6-5|TRBJ2-1
CASTGINEQFF
>NA|TRBV6-1|TRBJ2-7
CASSFSVRASEQYF
>NA|TRBV2|TRBJ2-3
CASRTSGGPRSTDTQYF
>NA|TRBV4-1|TRBJ1-5
CASSHRTGDSNQPQHF
>NA|TRBV29-1|TRBJ1-1
CSVPTGGYLDTEAFF
>NA|TRBV19|TRBJ1-6
CASTGGRSSYNSPLHF
>NA|TRBV19|TRBJ1-2
CASSEGRGSFGYTF
>NA|TRBV6-5|TRBJ2-3
CASRTSGRTDTQYF
>NA|TRBV28|TRBJ1-1
CASREGRGRWTEAFF
>NA|TRBV4-2|TRBJ2-2
CASSQDLAGSGELFF
>many|TRBV6-1|TRBJ2-7
CASTLRYEQYF
>NA|TRBV9|TRBJ2-7
CASSPGGGSSSYEQYF
>NA|TRBV10-3|TRBJ2-5
CATAGTETQYF
>once|TRBV7-9|TRBJ1-2
CASSFSDRYYGYTF
>NA|TRBV12-5|TRBJ2-5
CASGFGTVIQETQYF
>NA|TRBV27|TRBJ2-5
CASSSLVWTGEETQYF
>NA|TRBV27|TRBJ2-7
CASSFQGSGRYEQYF
>NA|TRBV5-1|TRBJ1-3
CASSETWGNTIYF
>NA|TRBV6-5|TRBJ2-3
CASHPRGLGTDTQYF